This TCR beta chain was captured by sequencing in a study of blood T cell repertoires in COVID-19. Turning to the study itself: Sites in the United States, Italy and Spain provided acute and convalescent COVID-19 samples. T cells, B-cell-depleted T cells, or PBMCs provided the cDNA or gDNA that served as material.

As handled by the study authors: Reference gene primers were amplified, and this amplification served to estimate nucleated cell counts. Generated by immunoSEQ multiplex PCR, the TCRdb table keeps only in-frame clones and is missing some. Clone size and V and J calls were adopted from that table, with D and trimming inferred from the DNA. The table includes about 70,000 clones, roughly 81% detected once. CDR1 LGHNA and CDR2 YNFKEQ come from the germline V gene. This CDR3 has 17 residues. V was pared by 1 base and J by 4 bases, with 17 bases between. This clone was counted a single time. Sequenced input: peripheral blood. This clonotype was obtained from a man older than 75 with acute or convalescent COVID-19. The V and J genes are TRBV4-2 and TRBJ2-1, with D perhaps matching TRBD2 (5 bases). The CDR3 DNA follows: TGTGCCAGCAGCCAAGCTGGCCCCCGGGGTGGGTACAATGAGCAGTTCTTC. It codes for CASSQAGPRGGYNEQFF.